A selection of T cell receptor beta chains follows, all from one sample in a study of T cell responses to AZD1222 COVID-19 vaccine. Only in-frame clones appear in the TCRdb table, and some are missing; sequencing was by immunoSEQ multiplex PCR. The sample lists fewer than 200,000 clones, about 90% occurring once. Sequenced here: peripheral blood, sampled 28 days after the second AZD1222 dose. These receptor sequences come from an adult who received the AZD1222 COVID-19 vaccine. CDR3s include the opening cysteine and the closing phenylalanine or tryptophan. The D gene is left open where the match is weak. Expanded clones are given a class, and other clones once, few, many or no size at all.

abundance	d_gene	v_gene	j_gene	CDR3aa	CDR3nt
.	.	TRBV12-3/TRBV12-4	TRBJ1-1	CASSTRQEEAFF	TGTGCCAGCAGCACCCGACAGGAGGAGGCTTTCTTT
.	.	TRBV19	TRBJ1-4	CASRARKLFF	TGTGCCAGTAGGGCGAGAAAACTGTTTTTT
once	TRBD2	TRBV11-2	TRBJ2-7	CASSLTPSGGYEQYF	TGTGCCAGCAGCCTCACCCCTAGCGGGGGTTACGAGCAGTACTTC
.	TRBD2	TRBV11-3	TRBJ2-3	CASSLDSGGADTQYF	TGTGCCAGCAGCTTAGATAGCGGGGGCGCGGATACGCAGTATTTT
.	.	TRBV12-3/TRBV12-4	TRBJ1-1	CASSLGRGDFF	TGTGCCAGCAGTTTGGGACGGGGCGACTTCTTT
.	.	TRBV5-6	TRBJ2-1	CASSLAGVGGGQFF	TGTGCCAGCAGCTTGGCCGGAGTTGGGGGAGGACAGTTCTTC
.	.	TRBV6-1	TRBJ2-6	CASSEALRVPGANVLTF	TGTGCCAGCAGTGAAGCTTTGAGGGTTCCTGGGGCCAACGTCCTGACTTTC
.	.	TRBV9	TRBJ2-2	CASTLRATGELFF	TGTGCCAGCACCCTCAGGGCCACCGGGGAGCTGTTTTTT
.	TRBD1	TRBV11-2	TRBJ1-3	CASSSQGASGNTIYF	TGTGCCAGCAGCTCGCAGGGGGCGTCGGGAAACACCATATATTTT
once	.	TRBV29-1	TRBJ2-6	CSVAVSGANVLTF	TGCAGCGTTGCCGTCTCTGGGGCCAACGTCCTGACTTTC
.	.	TRBV3-1/TRBV3-2	TRBJ2-7	CASSHELTQSRQYF	TGTGCCAGCAGCCACGAGTTGACCCAATCTCGACAGTACTTC
.	TRBD1	TRBV19	TRBJ2-1	CASSTGQNERNEQFF	TGTGCCAGTAGTACGGGACAGAATGAGCGCAATGAGCAGTTCTTC
.	.	TRBV5-1	TRBJ2-3	CASSLIPADTQYF	TGCGCCAGCAGCTTGATACCCGCCGATACGCAGTATTTT
.	.	TRBV30	TRBJ2-7	CAWRSTSGGEQYF	TGTGCCTGGAGGTCAACCTCAGGTGGCGAGCAGTACTTC
.	TRBD1	TRBV5-1	TRBJ2-6	CASSFGQGPGANVLTF	TGCGCCAGCAGCTTCGGACAGGGGCCTGGGGCCAACGTCCTGACTTTC
.	TRBD1	TRBV7-7	TRBJ2-2	CASSPGQGNTGELFF	TGTGCCAGCAGCCCCGGACAGGGGAACACCGGGGAGCTGTTTTTT
.	TRBD1	TRBV10-3	TRBJ1-2	CAISETGTGPYGYTF	TGTGCCATCAGTGAAACCGGGACAGGCCCCTATGGCTACACCTTC
.	TRBD1	TRBV5-1	TRBJ2-7	CASSRDRERHEQYF	TGCGCCAGCAGCCGGGACAGGGAGCGCCACGAGCAGTACTTC
.	.	TRBV21-1	TRBJ2-7	CASSRQTSGGPLRPYEQYF	TGTGCCAGCAGCAGACAGACTAGCGGGGGGCCTCTTCGCCCATACGAGCAGTACTTC
.	.	TRBV6-5	TRBJ2-7	CASRPQGFDEQYF	TGTGCCAGCAGGCCACAGGGCTTCGACGAGCAGTACTTC
.	.	TRBV9	TRBJ2-2	CASSLQGLNTGELFF	TGTGCCAGCAGCCTCCAGGGGCTGAACACCGGGGAGCTGTTTTTT
.	.	TRBV14	TRBJ1-1	CASSQFHRLLKGNTEAFF	TGTGCCAGCAGCCAATTCCACAGGCTGTTAAAGGGGAACACTGAAGCTTTCTTT
.	.	TRBV7-2	TRBJ2-3	CASSVRTAGDTQYF	TGTGCCAGCTCGGTTAGAACAGCGGGTGATACGCAGTATTTT
.	.	TRBV7-7	TRBJ2-1	CASSRGSAPNEQFF	TGTGCCAGCAGCCGTGGATCAGCTCCTAATGAGCAGTTCTTC
.	TRBD1	TRBV5-1	TRBJ1-5	CASSFGQGLNQPQHF	TGCGCCAGCAGCTTCGGACAGGGTTTAAATCAGCCCCAGCATTTT
few	.	TRBV19	TRBJ2-1	CASSTGTAREQFF	TGTGCCAGTAGTACGGGGACTGCAAGGGAGCAGTTCTTC
once	.	TRBV4-2	TRBJ1-2	CASSQQGYPLF	TGTGCCAGCAGCCAACAAGGGTACCCACTTTTC
once	.	TRBV7-6	TRBJ1-6	CASSLSRLDNSPLHF	TGTGCCAGCAGCTTAAGTAGGCTAGATAATTCACCCCTCCACTTT
.	.	TRBV14	TRBJ1-4	CASSHDSNEKLFF	TGTGCCAGCAGCCACGACAGTAATGAAAAACTGTTTTTT
.	.	TRBV5-5	TRBJ2-1	CASLLQQGSEQFF	TGTGCCAGCCTCCTCCAACAGGGTAGTGAGCAGTTCTTC
once	.	TRBV18	TRBJ2-1	CASSLSTGADMGGLYNEQFF	TGTGCCAGCTCACTAAGTACAGGGGCGGATATGGGAGGTCTCTACAATGAGCAGTTCTTC
.	.	TRBV29-1	TRBJ1-1	CSVEDPGTEAFF	TGCAGCGTTGAAGATCCCGGCACTGAAGCTTTCTTT
.	.	TRBV4-2	TRBJ1-1	CASSQDHRDETEAFF	TGTGCCAGCAGCCAAGATCACAGAGACGAGACTGAAGCTTTCTTT
.	TRBD1	TRBV19	TRBJ2-5	CASSADREETQYF	TGTGCCAGTAGTGCCGACAGGGAGGAGACCCAGTACTTC
once	.	TRBV19	TRBJ1-2	CASSIVSSSYGYTF	TGTGCCAGTAGTATAGTCAGTTCCTCCTATGGCTACACCTTC
.	.	TRBV19	TRBJ1-1	CASSMPGVRTEAFF	TGTGCCAGTAGTATGCCAGGGGTAAGAACTGAAGCTTTCTTT
.	.	TRBV27	TRBJ1-1	CASSQTADVAEAFF	TGTGCCAGCAGTCAGACAGCCGATGTGGCTGAAGCTTTCTTT
.	.	TRBV12-3/TRBV12-4	TRBJ1-1	CASSFSGPEAFF	TGTGCCAGCAGTTTTTCAGGGCCCGAAGCTTTCTTT
.	.	TRBV10-3	TRBJ2-3	CAIRGGETDTQYF	TGTGCCATCAGGGGGGGCGAGACAGATACGCAGTATTTT
.	TRBD2	TRBV18	TRBJ2-6	CASSPEVAGSGANVLTF	TGTGCCAGCTCCCCCGAGGTAGCGGGGTCTGGGGCCAACGTCCTGACTTTC
.	TRBD1	TRBV2	TRBJ2-2	CARKTGGYTGELFF	TGTGCCAGAAAGACAGGGGGCTATACCGGGGAGCTGTTTTTT
.	TRBD1	TRBV7-8	TRBJ1-2	CASSSTGNYGYTF	TGTGCCAGCAGCTCGACAGGGAACTATGGCTACACCTTC
.	TRBD2	TRBV6-5	TRBJ2-7	CASRKSGGFDEQYF	TGTGCCAGCAGGAAGAGCGGGGGATTCGACGAGCAGTACTTC
.	TRBD1	TRBV9	TRBJ1-4	CASSPRQGEDEKLFF	TGTGCCAGCAGCCCCCGACAGGGGGAGGATGAAAAACTGTTTTTT
.	TRBD1	TRBV30	TRBJ1-1	CAWSVLGAGGMNTEAFF	TGTGCCTGGAGTGTACTCGGGGCAGGGGGAATGAACACTGAAGCTTTCTTT
.	.	TRBV6-1	TRBJ2-6	CASSALTVPASGGANVLTF	TGTGCCAGCAGTGCCCTGACAGTGCCTGCCTCAGGTGGGGCCAACGTCCTGACTTTC
.	.	TRBV7-8	TRBJ1-5	CASSQTGMGQPQHF	TGTGCCAGCAGCCAAACAGGGATGGGTCAGCCCCAGCATTTT
.	TRBD1	TRBV28	TRBJ1-5	CASRGQGKWDQPQHF	TGTGCCAGCAGAGGACAGGGAAAGTGGGATCAGCCCCAGCATTTT
.	TRBD1	TRBV6-2/TRBV6-3	TRBJ2-3	CASSYLTGKSTDTQYF	TGTGCCAGCAGTTACCTGACAGGGAAGTCCACAGATACGCAGTATTTT